The clone carrying this T cell receptor (beta chain) was found a few times. Trimming removed 5 bases from V and 6 bases from J, with 12 bases in between. CDR3 size: 13 residues. CDR1 and CDR2 from the germline V gene are SGHTA and FQGNSA. These data belong to a study of CD8+CD57+ T cells in acquired aplastic anemia. TCR beta VDJ and CDR3 profiling used genomic DNA as template. Via MiXCR, TCRdb re-called the reads, giving one row per CDR3 protein. The repertoire consists of 400,000 to 450,000 distinct CDR3 sequences, with under 80% occurring once and the leading ten covering 3% to 5%. The source of this sequence is a human donor in good health, serving as a control. Sequencing was carried out using sorted CD4+, CD8+, or CD8+CD57+ T cells (not recorded which) from PBMCs. The gene calls are TRBV7-2 and TRBJ2-3, with a possible D match to TRBD1 (5 bases). The CDR3 DNA reads as TGTGCCAGCAGCCAAAGGGGCCCCGATACGCAGTATTTT. Translated: CASSQRGPDTQYF.